This TCR beta chain was sequenced in a study of blood T cell repertoires in COVID-19 (dated by TCRdb to the early 2020s). Some background on the complete study: The collaborator samples originated in the United States, Italy and Spain and spanned the acute and convalescent phases of COVID-19. The prospective study material was composed of cDNA or gDNA derived from T cells, B-cell-depleted T cells, or PBMCs. Deeply sampled blood TCRbeta repertoires from subjects exposed to, actively infected with, or recovered from COVID-19 were included in the dataset. The repertoires were released in a freely available public database meant as a resource for research on the immune response to SARS-CoV-2. Samples came from the ongoing ImmuneRACE study (first 160 participants) plus 1,254 subjects from 6 global collaborators. Nearly every sample came with metadata listing a de-identified subject ID, COVID-19 status, age in years and sex. HLA class I and class II types, where available, came from metadata supplied by the sample provider rather than from assay-based typing.

General study outcomes and caveats: The amount of clinical and demographic metadata varied by source and participant and was provided uncurated.

CDR1 SQVTM and CDR2 ANQGSEA are derived from the germline V gene. V is clipped by 6 bases and J by 2 bases, and the sequence between their germline boundaries is 14 bases long. Counted from cysteine to phenylalanine, this CDR3 has 13 amino acids. Kept here is only the CDR3 DNA, which spans 39 bases and is read in frame from base 1. In the case of this clone: Which antigen it targets is not known. No per-base quality is available; no much larger clone lies one base away.

Enrolling through a virtual design, the prospective study's participants ranged in age from about 18 to 89 years and lived across 20 to 25 United States geographic areas. In the prospective study, cohorts were assigned on the basis of participant-reported clinical history obtained from a screening survey and a study questionnaire. Recovered participants in ImmuneRACE Cohort 3 were defined as having two consecutive negative NP/OP PCR tests, clearance from a healthcare professional, or resolution of symptoms. Each participant in the prospective study had whole blood, serum and a nasopharyngeal or oropharyngeal swab collected by mobile phlebotomists. Additional blood draws and questionnaires over an approximately 2-month period could optionally be provided by prospective study participants. Blood samples from the prospective study were shipped frozen or at room temperature prior to DNA extraction.

TCRbeta CDR3 regions were amplified from genomic DNA by means of the immunoSEQ Assay, a bias-controlled multiplex PCR. Regarding the original processing steps: The number of nucleated cells in each sample was estimated by amplification of reference gene primers within the assay. To quantify the absolute abundance of each unique TCRbeta CDR3 rearrangement, sequence reads were collapsed and filtered. For each sample, productive Simpson clonality was calculated as the square root of Simpson's diversity index over productive rearrangements. Entries here come from immuneACCESS through TCRdb and include only in-frame sequences with V and J called. Some clones fail to appear in such tables; in the studies checked, an unresolved V gene covers under half of the shortfall, and the cause of the remainder is unknown. The DNA gave D and trimming, while V, J and clone size come from that table. The sample table contains under 450,000 clones; only one count was recorded for less than 90% of them. The top ten constitute 3% of the sample.

Sequences were obtained from PBMCs or T cells enriched from blood (not recorded which). This TCR was sampled from a woman in her 30s who had recovered from COVID-19. This chain joins TRBV29-1 to TRBJ2-7, with the D gene call left open. The CDR3 is CSVAWMGPYEQYF. The sequenced DNA: TGCAGCGTCGCCTGGATGGGCCCCTACGAGCAGTACTTC.